These T cell receptor beta chains were read from a single sample in a study of T cell repertoires in cytomegalovirus infection. What these receptors recognize is not known. TCRdb passed the reads through MiXCR, listing each CDR3 protein once. The data hold 250,000 to 400,000 distinct CDR3 sequences, with 20% to 25% observed a single time. Sequencing used cultured PBMCs, obtained from culture after CMV antigen stimulation. These receptors all come from a human donor in good health (CMV status not recorded). Some clones in this sample may be carry-over from other donors' samples. Each CDR3 is given with its conserved first and last residue. Fields, in order: J gene, D gene, V gene, clone size, CDR3 protein, CDR3 DNA. D genes are given only for firm matches. Clone size is not always given. Where it is, it says once, few, many or a class for expanded clones.

J gene: TRBJ2-1; D gene: TRBD2; V gene: TRBV6-1; clone size: .; CDR3 protein: CASNRGTSGRYNEQFF; CDR3 DNA: TGTGCCAGCAACCGAGGGACTAGCGGGAGATACAATGAGCAGTTCTTC
J gene: TRBJ1-1; D gene: .; V gene: TRBV6-6; clone size: many; CDR3 protein: CASSYSKTNTEAFF; CDR3 DNA: TGTGCCAGCAGTTACTCGAAGACGAACACTGAAGCTTTCTTT
J gene: TRBJ2-1; D gene: .; V gene: TRBV11-3; clone size: few; CDR3 protein: CASSLDRASSTYNEQFF; CDR3 DNA: TGTGCCAGCAGCTTAGATAGGGCCTCGTCGACCTACAATGAGCAGTTCTTC
J gene: TRBJ1-2; D gene: TRBD1; V gene: TRBV15; clone size: .; CDR3 protein: CATSLGTGLNYGYTF; CDR3 DNA: TGTGCCACCAGCTTGGGGACAGGGCTTAACTATGGCTACACCTTC
J gene: TRBJ1-6; D gene: .; V gene: TRBV5-1; clone size: few; CDR3 protein: CASSLGPELNSPLHF; CDR3 DNA: TGCGCCAGCAGCTTGGGACCAGAGTTGAATTCACCCCTCCACTTT
J gene: TRBJ2-3; D gene: .; V gene: TRBV12-3/TRBV12-4; clone size: few; CDR3 protein: CASSLGLAYTDTQYF; CDR3 DNA: TGTGCCAGCAGCCTAGGGCTAGCGTACACAGATACGCAGTATTTT
J gene: TRBJ2-5; D gene: TRBD2; V gene: TRBV6-2/TRBV6-3; clone size: few; CDR3 protein: CASRAGTSDQETQYF; CDR3 DNA: TGTGCCAGCCGAGCCGGGACTAGTGACCAAGAGACCCAGTACTTC
J gene: TRBJ1-1; D gene: .; V gene: TRBV23-1; clone size: once; CDR3 protein: CADLFSRNTEAFF; CDR3 DNA: TGCGCCGACCTGTTTTCCCGGAACACTGAAGCTTTCTTT
J gene: TRBJ1-6; D gene: TRBD1; V gene: TRBV3-1; clone size: .; CDR3 protein: CASTFGQGASPLHF; CDR3 DNA: TGTGCCAGCACCTTCGGACAGGGGGCTTCACCCCTCCACTTT
J gene: TRBJ2-3; D gene: .; V gene: TRBV24-1; clone size: few; CDR3 protein: CATSDLLEDSTDTQYF; CDR3 DNA: TGTGCCACCAGTGATTTACTAGAGGACAGCACAGATACGCAGTATTTT
J gene: TRBJ2-1; D gene: TRBD1; V gene: TRBV6-2/TRBV6-3; clone size: few; CDR3 protein: CASSSYRDRENEQFF; CDR3 DNA: TGTGCCAGCAGTTCCTACCGGGACAGGGAAAATGAGCAGTTCTTC
J gene: TRBJ2-3; D gene: TRBD2; V gene: TRBV7-8; clone size: many; CDR3 protein: CASSFHEAGAADTQYF; CDR3 DNA: TGTGCCAGCAGCTTTCACGAAGCGGGAGCCGCAGATACGCAGTATTTT
J gene: TRBJ1-1; D gene: .; V gene: TRBV7-2; clone size: many; CDR3 protein: CASMLGGGNTEAFF; CDR3 DNA: TGTGCCAGCATGCTGGGAGGGGGGAACACTGAAGCTTTCTTT
J gene: TRBJ1-5; D gene: TRBD1; V gene: TRBV7-4; clone size: .; CDR3 protein: CASSWPGGRGPQHF; CDR3 DNA: TGTGCCAGCAGTTGGCCAGGGGGGCGTGGGCCCCAGCATTTT